These 3 T cell receptor beta chains were sequenced from one sample in a study of blood T cells in healthy people across ages. Primers used in a second PCR of about 6 to 11 cycles were a sample-barcoded 5' primer and a J-beta primer mix. One entry per CDR3 protein, called by TCRdb with MiXCR from the 5' RACE reads. In the table there are hundreds of thousands of distinct CDR3 sequences, 55% to 70% of which are singletons. The sample taken for sequencing was blood. The receptors shown here come from a man aged 30 to 45 in good health.

This clonotype has more than one count but fewer than ten. The chain couples TRBV28 to TRBJ2-7, with 8 bases fitting TRBD2. Germline loops: CDR1 MDHEN, CDR2 SYDVKM. The CDR3 is made up of 14 amino acids. The V segment lost 6 bases and the J segment 2 bases; nucleotides outside the gene matches: 6. The CDR3 loop reads CASRPSGPPYEQYF. For the CDR3, the DNA is TGTGCCAGCAGACCTAGCGGGCCTCCCTACGAGCAGTACTTC.

There are a few counts of this clonotype. J is TRBJ1-2 and V is TRBV6-6; TRBD1 matches at 8 bases. Germline V lookup: CDR1 MNHNY, CDR2 SVGAGI (reference sequence). The V and J ends lost 6 bases and 9 bases, in that order; junction bases with no gene match: 9. This CDR3 contains 13 residues. CDR3 nucleotides: TGTGCCAGCAGCCTACAGGGGGAGGGCAGCTACACCTTC. Encoded protein: CASSLQGEGSYTF.

Of note for this clonotype: A read error may be the cause here, since a much bigger clone is one base away. V and J are TRBV20-1 and TRBJ2-3; D is undetermined. Germline V gives CDR1 DFQATT, CDR2 SNEGSKA (reference sequence). This CDR3 has 15 residues. This chain's CDR3 is CSARGAQDYTDAQYF. In nucleotides, the CDR3 is TGCAGTGCTAGAGGCGCGCAGGATTACACAGATGCGCAGTATTTT.